Listed here is a single T cell receptor beta chain. Germline V gives CDR1 SGHVS, CDR2 FQNEAQ. The CDR3 is made up of 14 amino acids. The germline V and J ends were trimmed by 1 base and 7 bases, with 8 bases remaining between them. The data were obtained in a study of blood T cells in healthy people across ages. Using a J-beta primer mix together with a sample-barcoded 5' primer, a second PCR was run for 7 to 11 cycles. TCRdb reprocessed the 5' RACE reads with MiXCR, giving one entry per CDR3 protein. The profile shows more than 1,000,000 distinct CDR3 sequences, under 30% of them singletons. A further study also used this sample, focusing on T cells of mothers and their children.

The specimen was blood. The TCR was taken from a girl aged 2 to 10 in good health. The rearrangement joins TRBV7-8 to TRBJ1-6; D remains unclear. For the CDR3, the DNA is TGTGCCAGCAGCTTAGGACACCTCAATTCACCCCTCCACTTT. Its translation: CASSLGHLNSPLHF.